The clone carrying this TCR beta chain appeared once. The data are from a study of blood T cell repertoires in COVID-19. Germline assignment: CDR1 SGDLS and CDR2 YYNGEE. The V and J ends lost 4 bases and 2 bases, in that order; junction bases with no gene match: 8. The CDR3 has 15 amino acids. TCRdb keeps only in-frame clones here, not all; method: immunoSEQ multiplex PCR. The sample includes about 480,000 clones, about 91% of them seen just once. The origin of this receptor is a woman aged 50 to 65 with COVID-19, enrolled during active disease. The sequenced material came from peripheral blood. The J gene is TRBJ2-7, the V gene TRBV9; TRBD1 aligns across 8 bases. CDR3 bases: TGTGCCAGCAGCCCGAACAGGGGGTCCCCCTACGAGCAGTACTTC. Translating it yields CASSPNRGSPYEQYF. The full variable domain, in which reference TRBV9 and TRBJ2-7 provide the parts outside the CDR3, is DSGVTQTPKHLITATGQRVTLRCSPRSGDLSVYWYQQSLDQGLQFLIQYYNGEERAKGNILERFSAQQFPDLHSELNLSSLELGDSALYFCASSPNRGSPYEQYFGPGTRLTVT.